This T cell receptor beta chain was recorded in a study of OX40 agonist ivuxolimab in advanced cancers. On the study more broadly: Past anti-PD-1, anti-PD-L1 or anti-CTLA-4 therapy was accepted, and 40% had received some.

After removal of 5 bases from V and 5 bases from J, the junction contained 8 bases not matched to a gene. Germline CDR1 and CDR2: SGHRS and YFSETQ. The CDR3 has 14 amino acids. About this clone: Its cognate antigen is unknown.

Study-wide findings and caveats: Partial responders at 0.1-3.0 mg/kg showed near-lowest clonal expansion.

Sequencing used immunoSEQ multiplex PCR; TCRdb keeps in-frame clones, though not all of them. This sample has about 77,000 clones, with over 75% found just once. The sample in question was CD4+ or CD8+ T cells sorted from blood, obtained in a trial of the OX40 agonist ivuxolimab. V and J are TRBV5-1 and TRBJ2-5; 8 positions match TRBD1. The sequence came from an adult with an advanced solid tumor such as melanoma, head and neck, liver or kidney cancer. Here the CDR3 DNA reads TGCGCCAGCAGTGCACAGGGGGATCGGGAGACCCAGTACTTC. It is translated as CASSAQGDRETQYF. Based on the CDR3 plus reference TRBV5-1 and TRBJ2-5, the full variable domain is KAGVTQTPRYLIKTRGQQVTLSCSPISGHRSVSWYQQTPGQGLQFLFEYFSETQRNKGNFPGRFSGRQFSNSRSEMNVSTLELGDSALYLCASSAQGDRETQYFGPGTRLLVL.